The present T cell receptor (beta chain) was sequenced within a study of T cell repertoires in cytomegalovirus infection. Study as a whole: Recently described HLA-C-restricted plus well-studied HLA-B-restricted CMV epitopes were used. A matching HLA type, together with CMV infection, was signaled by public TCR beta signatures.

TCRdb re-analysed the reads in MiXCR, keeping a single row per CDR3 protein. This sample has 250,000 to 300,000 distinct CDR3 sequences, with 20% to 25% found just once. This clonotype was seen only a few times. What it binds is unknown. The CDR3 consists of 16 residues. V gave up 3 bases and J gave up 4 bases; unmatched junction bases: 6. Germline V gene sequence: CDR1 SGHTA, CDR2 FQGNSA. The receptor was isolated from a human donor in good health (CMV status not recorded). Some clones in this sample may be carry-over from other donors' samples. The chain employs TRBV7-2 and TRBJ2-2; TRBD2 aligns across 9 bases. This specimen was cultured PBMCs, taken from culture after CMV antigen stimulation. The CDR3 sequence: CASSFKGLAPTGELFF. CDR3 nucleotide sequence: TGTGCCAGCAGCTTTAAGGGACTAGCTCCCACCGGGGAGCTGTTTTTT.